Detailed here is one TCR beta chain. Its target is not known. The CDR3 runs 16 residues. Trimming took 5 bases from V and 6 from J, leaving 20 bases between them. Per germline, CDR1 SSHAT and CDR2 FNYEAQ (reference sequence). This record comes from a study of cytomegalovirus exposure and HLA in healthy donors. Both 60 Vbeta primers and 13 Jbeta primers went into the PCR. In the authors' methods: Approximately 73 million unique TCR beta chains, roughly 10 million shared, were counted in a later analysis. Method: immunoSEQ multiplex PCR; TCRdb's copy keeps in-frame clones and lacks some. Clonal size and the V and J genes are those of that table, whereas D and trimming came from the DNA. This sample has 150,000 to 180,000 clones, with roughly 70% found just once. Whole-study findings and limits: Later analysis associated a missense DCLRE1C variant with TCR beta V- and J-gene trimming. Being productive about 90% or about 30% of the time was typical of most TCR beta V segments in an earlier analysis.

The source of this sequence is a young man in good health and CMV-seronegative. The rearrangement uses TRBV7-7 and TRBJ2-1, with D tentatively TRBD2 (6 bases). Source material: PBMCs. In DNA form, the CDR3 reads TGTGCCAGCAGCCGAAAGGGCCGGGACTCAAGCAATGAGCAGTTCTTC. It is translated as CASSRKGRDSSNEQFF.